The source of this T cell receptor (beta chain) is a study of T cells in Graves' hyperthyroidism and ophthalmopathy. With regard to this clonotype: No antigen is known for it.

The investigators amplified TCR beta CDR3 regions from RNA transcripts. The HTBI primer set served for first-round RT-PCR of the TCR CDR3. From the multiplex PCR reads, TCRdb called clonotypes with MiXCR, one entry per CDR3 protein. The profile shows 300,000 to 400,000 distinct CDR3 sequences, roughly a fifth of them singletons. The study's findings and limits: The model predicted ophthalmopathy a median around six months before onset.

The specimen was blood. The origin of this receptor is a woman aged 45-59 years with Graves' hyperthyroidism.

This chain's CDR3 is CASSPKFRDRGNEQFF. CDR3 DNA sequence: TGTGCCAGCAGCCCTAAGTTCCGGGACAGGGGCAATGAGCAGTTCTTC. The chain recombines TRBV3-1 with TRBJ2-1; the match to TRBD1 covers 10 bases. V gave up 4 bases and J gave up 6 bases; unmatched junction bases: 9. The CDR3 consists of 16 residues. The germline CDR1 and CDR2 sequences are LGHDT and YNNKEL (reference sequence).